The 28 T cell receptor beta chains listed next were all sequenced from one sample in a study of blood T cells in healthy people across ages. PCR was performed a second time for about 7 to 12 cycles using a sample-barcoded 5' primer and a J-beta primer mix. TCRdb re-derived calls from the 5' RACE reads in MiXCR, one entry per CDR3 protein. The table lists around 1,500,000 distinct CDR3 sequences, about 28% of them singletons. Sequencing used blood. All receptors come from a woman younger than 45 in good health.

The V call is TRBV6-5, the J call TRBJ1-2; the match to TRBD1 covers 7 bases. Germline CDR1 reads MNHEY; CDR2 reads SVGAGI. The junction had 10 bases not matched to a gene; V was cut back by 4 bases and J by 8 bases. This CDR3 is 14 amino acids long. The CDR3 spells CASSLDMTGNGYTF. CDR3 nucleotides: TGTGCCAGCAGTTTGGACATGACAGGGAACGGCTACACCTTC.

The sample holds many counts of this clonotype. This chain uses TRBV5-6 with TRBJ2-5, with D perhaps being TRBD1 or TRBD2 (6 bases each). CDR1 is SGHDT, CDR2 YYEEEE, per germline. The ends were cut back, 6 bases at V and 2 bases at J, with 17 bases in the middle. There are 15 residues in the CDR3. The CDR3 loop reads CASIEEGGNQETQYF. DNA for the CDR3: TGTGCCAGCATCGAGGAGGGGGGAAATCAAGAGACCCAGTACTTC.

This clonotype occurred a few times. The CDR3 sequence is CARSTGGSLSGANVLTF. Here the CDR3 DNA reads TGTGCGAGAAGCACGGGGGGCTCCCTCTCTGGGGCCAACGTCCTGACTTTC. The chain couples TRBV30 to TRBJ2-6; D perhaps matches TRBD2 (7 bases). CDR3 length: 17 residues. Looked up from germline, CDR1 is GTSNPN and CDR2 is SVGIG (reference sequence).

This clonotype was observed a handful of times. The chain is built from TRBV5-1 and TRBJ1-1; the D is unclear. The CDR3 has 16 residues. Between the trimmed V and J ends, which lost 0 bases and 1 base, there was a span of 13 bases. In germline, CDR1 is SGHRS, CDR2 YFSETQ. The CDR3 DNA reads TGCGCCAGCAGCTTGGCACCCTCCACCGGGAACACTGAAGCTTTCTTT. It codes for CASSLAPSTGNTEAFF.

The chain employs TRBV27 and TRBJ2-7; possibly TRBD1 for D (5 bases). The CDR3 has 13 amino acids. Germline CDR1 MNHEY, CDR2 SMNVEV (reference sequence). The V end lost 4 bases, the J end lost 3 bases, and 10 bases lay between the germline ends. Here the CDR3 reads CASSYRFSYEQYF. The CDR3 DNA is TGTGCCAGCAGTTACAGGTTTAGCTACGAGCAGTACTTC.

This clonotype was picked up many times. This chain joins TRBV5-1 and TRBJ2-1; 7 bases align to TRBD2. The V segment lost 4 bases and the J segment 3 bases; nucleotides outside the gene matches: 4. Germline CDR1 is SGHRS and CDR2 is YFSETQ. There are 14 residues in the CDR3. The CDR3: CASSPQRDYNEQFF. CDR3 in DNA: TGCGCCAGCAGCCCCCAGCGGGACTACAATGAGCAGTTCTTC.

Details on this clonotype: The junction differs from germline at one of its ends, possibly a read error. The chain uses TRBV7-9 and TRBJ1-5, with TRBD1 matching 7 bases. The CDR3 extends over 12 amino acids. The germline V gene encodes CDR1 SEHNR and CDR2 FQNEAQ (reference sequence). Here the CDR3 DNA reads TGTGTCAGCAGTTCAGGGGGTTGGACCCAGCATTTT. Its protein product is CVSSSGGWTQHF.

This clonotype occurred many times. J is TRBJ2-3 and V is TRBV10-3; D unclear. Germline assignment: CDR1 ENHRY and CDR2 SYGVKD. The V end lost 2 bases, the J end lost 6 bases, and 12 bases lay between the germline ends. This CDR3 is built from 14 residues. In DNA form, the CDR3 reads TGTGCCATCAGTGAGAGGCCGGATCCCGATACGCAGTATTTT. This gives the protein CAISERPDPDTQYF.

This clonotype was seen a few times. The gene calls are TRBV28 and TRBJ2-1, with TRBD2 matching over 10 bases. The CDR3 is 18 amino acids. Per germline, CDR1 MDHEN and CDR2 SYDVKM. The V gene end was trimmed by 5 bases and the J gene end by 1 base; junction bases not matched to a gene: 11. The CDR3 DNA sequence: TGTGCCAGCAGTAAGGGCCCACTAGCGGGGCCTTCCTACAATGAGCAGTTCTTC. Protein sequence: CASSKGPLAGPSYNEQFF. Filled out from reference TRBV28 and TRBJ2-1, the complete variable domain reads DVKVTQSSRYLVKRTGEKVFLECVQDMDHENMFWYRQDPGLGLRLIYFSYDVKMKEKGDIPEGYSVSREKKERFSLILESASTNQTSMYLCASSKGPLAGPSYNEQFFGPGTRLTVL.

V is TRBV10-3 and J is TRBJ2-5, with 10 bases matching TRBD2. V was clipped by 3 bases and J by 5 bases; unmatched bases: 9. Germline V lookup: CDR1 ENHRY, CDR2 SYGVKD. This CDR3 contains 16 residues. CDR3 nucleotide sequence: TGTGCCATCAGTGACCCTCCGGGACTAGCGCTGGAGACCCAGTACTTC. This codes for CAISDPPGLALETQYF.

The CDR3 nucleotides read TGCGCCAGCAGCTCGCAAGGGACTAGCGGGAGTGGGCAAGAGACCCAGTACTTC. It encodes CASSSQGTSGSGQETQYF. The chain carries TRBV5-1 and TRBJ2-5, with TRBD2 matching over 14 bases. Germline loops: CDR1 SGHRS, CDR2 YFSETQ. V was clipped by 3 bases and J by 2 bases; unmatched bases: 9. The CDR3 spans 18 residues.

In its sample, this clonotype was seen many times. The V call is TRBV7-2, the J call TRBJ2-5; TRBD1 matches at 7 bases. V dropped 5 bases and J dropped 3; count of bases not matched to a gene: 15. Germline V CDR1 and CDR2: SGHTA, FQGNSA. CDR3 length: 17 amino acids. The CDR3 sequence: CASSDQSRDRYKETQYF. DNA for the CDR3: TGTGCCAGCAGCGATCAGTCCCGGGACAGATATAAAGAGACCCAGTACTTC. Variable domain in full (rest from reference TRBV7-2 and TRBJ2-5): GAGVSQSPSNKVTEKGKDVELRCDPISGHTALYWYRQSLGQGLEFLIYFQGNSAPDKSGLPSDRFSAERTGGSVSTLTIQRTQQEDSAVYLCASSDQSRDRYKETQYFGPGTRLLVL.

The chain uses TRBV25-1 and TRBJ1-1, with D tentatively TRBD1 (5 bases). The CDR3 totals 14 residues. Germline CDR1 is MGHDK and CDR2 is SYGVNS. V was clipped by 7 bases and J by 3 bases, with 15 bases between them. The DNA for the CDR3 is TGTGCCAGCACGCAAGGGGTAGAGTACACTGAAGCTTTCTTT. Encoded protein: CASTQGVEYTEAFF.

The table lists this clonotype with many counts. V gene TRBV7-9 combines with J gene TRBJ2-7; 8 bases fit TRBD1. CDR1 is SEHNR, CDR2 FQNEAQ, per germline (reference sequence). J gave up 4 bases and V 4 bases, and 9 bases lay outside the gene matches. This CDR3 region has 15 residues. DNA for the CDR3: TGTGCCAGCAGCTCTCTTCGACAGGGGTATTACGAGCAGTACTTC. Translating it yields CASSSLRQGYYEQYF.

This clonotype has more than one count but fewer than ten. CDR3 protein: CASSSPGQGAGEAFF. Here the CDR3 DNA reads TGTGCCAGCAGTTCCCCCGGACAGGGGGCGGGTGAAGCTTTCTTT. The rearrangement uses TRBV27 and TRBJ1-1; 11 bases match TRBD1. There are 15 residues in the CDR3. With 4 bases clipped from V and 7 bases from J, the junction kept 8 bases outside the gene matches. From germline, CDR1 is MNHEY and CDR2 SMNVEV (reference sequence).

The chain couples TRBV20-1 to TRBJ2-5; D unresolved. The CDR3 loop spans 14 amino acids. V was clipped by 0 bases and J by 2 bases, with 10 bases between them. In germline, CDR1 is DFQATT, CDR2 SNEGSKA (reference sequence). The CDR3 sequence: CSARDEQTQETQYF. The CDR3 DNA reads as TGCAGTGCTAGAGATGAACAGACGCAAGAGACCCAGTACTTC.

This clonotype was seen ten or more times. The chain couples TRBV11-2 to TRBJ2-7, with 7 bases aligning to TRBD2. CDR3 size: 15 residues. Trimming took 8 bases from V and 4 from J; bases not matched to a gene: 14. Germline CDR1 reads SGHAT; CDR2 reads FQNNGV. In DNA, the CDR3 is TGTGCCAGCTCCACATCTCTTAGCGGGCCTTACGAGCAGTACTTC. Protein sequence: CASSTSLSGPYEQYF.

A few counts support this clonotype. The rearrangement links TRBV6-6 to TRBJ2-3, with 8 bases matching TRBD2. Germline V gene data show CDR1 as MNHNY and CDR2 as SVGAGI (reference sequence). The CDR3 covers 15 residues. Losses at the gene ends were 6 bases for V and 2 bases for J; bases not matched to a gene: 7. In DNA form, the CDR3 reads TGTGCCAGCAGAACATCAGCGGGAGCCACAGATACGCAGTATTTT. Protein sequence: CASRTSAGATDTQYF.

In its sample, this clonotype was seen a few times. The chain carries TRBV5-1 and TRBJ1-2, with a tentative D call TRBD1 (6 bases). The V gene lost 4 bases and the J gene lost 4 bases, with 14 bases spanning the gap. The CDR3 has 14 residues. Germline V gene sequence: CDR1 SGHRS, CDR2 YFSETQ. The CDR3 sequence is CASSPDSLVYGYTF. The DNA of the CDR3 is TGCGCCAGCAGCCCGGACAGCCTCGTCTATGGCTACACCTTC.

The sample holds a few counts of this clonotype. V and J are TRBV28 and TRBJ2-4; 10 nucleotides agree with TRBD2. This CDR3 is built from 16 residues. Germline trimming cut 5 bases from V and 13 bases from J; bases unmatched to any gene: 17. CDR1 is MDHEN, CDR2 SYDVKM, per germline. Here the CDR3 DNA reads TGTGCCAGCAGTCCCTCCGGGACTAGCGTCTACAATGAGCAGTACTTC. It codes for CASSPSGTSVYNEQYF.

This clonotype was seen repeatedly, ten times or more. The rearrangement links TRBV11-2 to TRBJ2-7; 7 bases agree with TRBD2. With 5 bases clipped from V and 3 bases from J, the junction kept 4 bases outside the gene matches. CDR1 is SGHAT and CDR2 is FQNNGV in the germline V gene. The length of the CDR3 is 13 residues. This CDR3 is CASSQGLDYEQYF. CDR3 sequence (DNA): TGTGCCAGCAGCCAAGGACTAGACTACGAGCAGTACTTC.

The chain is built from TRBV6-1 and TRBJ2-5; TRBD2 matches 9 bases. Per germline, CDR1 MNHNS and CDR2 SASEGT. The junction had 11 bases not matched to a gene; V was cut back by 0 bases and J by 0 bases. The CDR3 runs 19 residues. The CDR3 bases are TGTGCCAGCAGTGAAGCGCTTCTTAGCGGGGGCCCGTACCAAGAGACCCAGTACTTC. The encoded protein is CASSEALLSGGPYQETQYF.

The rearrangement uses TRBV4-1 and TRBJ2-1; the D gene is possibly TRBD1 (6 bases). CDR1 and CDR2 (germline): MGHRA, YSYEKL. This CDR3 is 16 amino acids long. V was clipped by 4 bases and J by 0 bases, with 13 bases between them. In DNA form, the CDR3 reads TGCGCCAGCAGCCCCCTTGGACAGAGCTCCTACAATGAGCAGTTCTTC. Encoded protein: CASSPLGQSSYNEQFF.

This clonotype was recorded at least ten times. The rearrangement joins TRBV6-6 to TRBJ2-5, with D perhaps matching TRBD1 or TRBD2 (5 bases each). Germline loops: CDR1 MNHNY, CDR2 SVGAGI (reference sequence). The CDR3 length is 14 residues. Trimming shortened V by 5 bases and J by 4 bases, and 14 bases separated the two germline ends. CDR3 DNA sequence: TGTGCCAGCAGTCTCCGGGACCCACTAGAGACCCAGTACTTC. It specifies CASSLRDPLETQYF.

This clonotype was counted at least ten times. This chain links TRBV20-1 with TRBJ1-1, with D hard to call. V was shortened by 7 bases and J by 3 bases, with 15 bases between the two germline ends. The germline V gene has CDR1 DFQATT and CDR2 SNEGSKA (reference sequence). This CDR3 contains 13 residues. Written as DNA, the CDR3 is TGCAGTGAACACGGACCTGGGGACACTGAAGCTTTCTTT. It codes for CSEHGPGDTEAFF.

This clonotype was seen a few times. In DNA form, the CDR3 reads TGTGCCAGCAGTGCCGGGACATTCGCTTTCTTT. Its translation is CASSAGTFAFF. The chain carries TRBV6-1 and TRBJ1-1, with D perhaps matching TRBD1 (6 bases). Germline V gene data show CDR1 as MNHNS and CDR2 as SASEGT. Trimming left V 4 bases short and J 11 bases short, with 11 bases between. This CDR3 spans 11 amino acids.

This clonotype has ten or more counts. The V and J genes are TRBV24-1 and TRBJ2-1; no clear D. This CDR3 region has 14 residues. The germline V gene encodes CDR1 KGHDR and CDR2 SFDVKD. V gave up 11 bases and J gave up 0 bases, with 13 bases separating them. CDR3 coding DNA: TGTGCCATCCCCCCGTACTTCTCCTACAATGAGCAGTTCTTC. Protein: CAIPPYFSYNEQFF.

Comments on this clonotype: Since a much larger clone is just one base distant, this may be a read error. The rearrangement links TRBV14 to TRBJ2-5; D unresolved. The end of the DNA fits TRBJ2-7 better, so the J call may be wrong. This CDR3 has 13 residues. Germline loops: CDR1 SGHDN, CDR2 FVKESK. CDR3 coding DNA: TGTGCCAACAGCCAAGGAGTCAACTACGAGCAGTACTTC. As protein: CANSQGVNYEQYF.